A selection of T cell receptor beta chains follows, all from one sample in a study of response to subunit inactivated influenza vaccine. TCRdb re-called the RT-PCR reads with MiXCR, one entry per CDR3 protein. The sample contains about 500,000 distinct CDR3 sequences, approximately 7.7% of which appear only once. Sequencing used PBMCs from blood, obtained about 23 months after vaccination. Receptors originate from a man aged 50-75 years who received an inactivated influenza vaccine. Both conserved end residues are trimmed from each CDR3. Clone sizes are given selectively: once, few, many, or a class where the clone is expanded.

cdr3_aa: AWSVLGVSRTKNIQY
clone_size: -
v_call: TRBV30

cdr3_aa: ASNRQGGNSPLH
clone_size: -
v_call: TRBV7-2

cdr3_aa: ASSNRDRGRFMAKNIQY
clone_size: -
v_call: TRBV5-6

cdr3_aa: ASSLSPQQETQY
clone_size: few
v_call: TRBV11-1

cdr3_aa: SGRAGGKNIQY
clone_size: many
v_call: TRBV29-1

cdr3_aa: ASSLSQGAFNEQF
clone_size: -
v_call: TRBV11-2

cdr3_aa: SVEVELNTEAF
clone_size: -
v_call: TRBV29-1

cdr3_aa: SARGQWAATDTQY
clone_size: -
v_call: TRBV20-1

cdr3_aa: SASLHGAVSSYNEQF
clone_size: few
v_call: TRBV20-1

cdr3_aa: ASSFSTGPVALH
clone_size: -
v_call: TRBV7-2

cdr3_aa: ASSQGSVGRRGTEAF
clone_size: -
v_call: TRBV3-1

cdr3_aa: SAPPPPGDSWGYT
clone_size: few
v_call: TRBV20-1

cdr3_aa: ASSASGQSGGELF
clone_size: few
v_call: TRBV9

cdr3_aa: ASSLPGMSYEQY
clone_size: -
v_call: TRBV5-6

cdr3_aa: ATSPGRNYEQY
clone_size: few
v_call: TRBV15

cdr3_aa: SAIRTGFPDTQY
clone_size: -
v_call: TRBV20-1

cdr3_aa: SARRGNLRWNTEAF
clone_size: few
v_call: TRBV20-1

cdr3_aa: ASNPQTGFPRSSNQPQH
clone_size: -
v_call: TRBV6-1

cdr3_aa: ASSNRGGVPNTGELF
clone_size: few
v_call: TRBV7-9

cdr3_aa: ASSYSTGGSNQPQH
clone_size: -
v_call: TRBV6-5

cdr3_aa: SGGDSRNQPQH
clone_size: few
v_call: TRBV29-1

cdr3_aa: SARPRSYNEQF
clone_size: -
v_call: TRBV20-1

cdr3_aa: ASKRSLSYEQY
clone_size: -
v_call: TRBV12-3/TRBV12-4

cdr3_aa: ASSRRREDTQY
clone_size: few
v_call: TRBV5-6

cdr3_aa: ASSLEGYPGTDTQY
clone_size: -
v_call: TRBV12-3/TRBV12-4

cdr3_aa: ASSSQSGTGGQAF
clone_size: many
v_call: TRBV12-3/TRBV12-4

cdr3_aa: ASSFLGDQPQH
clone_size: -
v_call: TRBV7-2

cdr3_aa: ASSFAQGRNTIY
clone_size: few
v_call: TRBV28

cdr3_aa: ASKRDSANYEQY
clone_size: -
v_call: TRBV12-3/TRBV12-4

cdr3_aa: ASSQIWGYGYT
clone_size: many
v_call: TRBV14

cdr3_aa: ASSQEEGAATNEKLF
clone_size: many
v_call: TRBV4-1

cdr3_aa: ASSVDRGHDGYT
clone_size: few
v_call: TRBV5-1

cdr3_aa: ASSLARATGLGVGTDTQY
clone_size: -
v_call: TRBV7-8

cdr3_aa: ASSLVQGGGYT
clone_size: -
v_call: TRBV5-1

cdr3_aa: ASRSGTGSIYNEQF
clone_size: few
v_call: TRBV28

cdr3_aa: AIEDGNYGYT
clone_size: many
v_call: TRBV25-1

cdr3_aa: ASSVRTGKGTEAF
clone_size: few
v_call: TRBV9

cdr3_aa: ASSLAGQGNYGYT
clone_size: -
v_call: TRBV7-2

cdr3_aa: ASSLEIAGGPGYEQF
clone_size: -
v_call: TRBV5-1